The source of this T cell receptor beta chain is a study of T cells in Graves' hyperthyroidism and ophthalmopathy. Study observations and caveats: Stable hyperthyroidism was told apart from ophthalmopathy by a model built on 13 V-J features.

Calling Graves' hyperthyroidism stable meant ophthalmopathy did not progress within 18 months. Uncontrolled infection, other autoimmune disease, pregnancy or lactation disqualified patients from enrolment. V lost 6 bases and J lost 11, with 16 bases in between. CDR3 length: 12 amino acids. Germline CDR1 reads MNHNY; CDR2 reads SVGAGI (reference sequence). TCR beta CDR3 region amplification was performed from RNA transcripts. Using the HTBI primer set, a first-round RT-PCR was run on the TCR CDR3. TCRdb re-called the multiplex PCR reads through MiXCR, storing one row per CDR3 protein. The data contain hundreds of thousands of distinct CDR3 sequences, 38% of them singletons. This clonotype has only a few counts. What it binds is unknown.

The TCR originated in a man younger than 35 with Graves' hyperthyroidism. V gene TRBV6-6 combines with J gene TRBJ1-1; perhaps TRBD1 as D (6 bases). Source material: blood. The CDR3, as DNA: TGTGCCAGCAGCCGAACAGGGCAGGGGGCTTTCTTT. Translated, it gives CASSRTGQGAFF.